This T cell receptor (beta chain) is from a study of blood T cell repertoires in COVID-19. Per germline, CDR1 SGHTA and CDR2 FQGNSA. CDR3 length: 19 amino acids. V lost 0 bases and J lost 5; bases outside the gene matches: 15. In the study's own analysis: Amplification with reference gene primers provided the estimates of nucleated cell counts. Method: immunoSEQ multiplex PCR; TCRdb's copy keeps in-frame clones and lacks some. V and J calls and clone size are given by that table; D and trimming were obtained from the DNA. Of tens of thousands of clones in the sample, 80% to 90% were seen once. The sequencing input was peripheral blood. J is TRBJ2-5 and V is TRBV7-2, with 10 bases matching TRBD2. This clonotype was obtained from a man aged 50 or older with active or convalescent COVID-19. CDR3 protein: CASSLAPLAGVLVGETQYF. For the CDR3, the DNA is TGTGCCAGCAGCTTAGCCCCCCTAGCGGGAGTTCTAGTTGGGGAGACCCAGTACTTC.